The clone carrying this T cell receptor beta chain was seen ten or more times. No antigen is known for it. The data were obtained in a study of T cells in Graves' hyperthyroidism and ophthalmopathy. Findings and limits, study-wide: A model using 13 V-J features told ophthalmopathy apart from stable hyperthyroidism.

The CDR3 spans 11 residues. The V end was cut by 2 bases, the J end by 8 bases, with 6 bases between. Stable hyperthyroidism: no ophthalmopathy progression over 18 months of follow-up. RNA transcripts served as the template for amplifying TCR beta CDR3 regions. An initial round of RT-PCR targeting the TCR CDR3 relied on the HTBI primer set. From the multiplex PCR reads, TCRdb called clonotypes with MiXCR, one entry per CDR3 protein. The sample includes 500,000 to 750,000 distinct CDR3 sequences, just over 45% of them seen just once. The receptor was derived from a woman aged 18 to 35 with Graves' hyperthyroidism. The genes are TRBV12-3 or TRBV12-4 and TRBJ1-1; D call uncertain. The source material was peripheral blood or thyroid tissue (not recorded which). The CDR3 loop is CASSLQSEAFF. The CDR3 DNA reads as TGTGCCAGCAGTTTACAATCCGAAGCTTTCTTT.